The clone carrying this T cell receptor (beta chain) was counted between two and nine times. Its antigen remains unknown. The ends lost 0 bases at V and 3 bases at J; junction bases unmatched: 4. The CDR3 runs 16 residues. Germline CDR1 and CDR2: SEHNR and FQNEAQ (reference sequence). The data derive from a study of identical twins. Study findings and constraints: A lower insertion count was a feature of abundant cord blood beta clonotypes, with no such feature in memory repertoires.

TCRdb redid the calling of the 5' RACE reads with MiXCR, one entry per CDR3 protein. The table records 310,000 or so distinct CDR3 sequences, approximately 8.5% of them present only once. The sample also formed part of further work on yellow fever vaccine responses in identical twins.

The sequenced material came from memory (CD45RO+) T cells sorted from blood. V gene TRBV7-9 combines with J gene TRBJ1-5; 8 bases match TRBD1. The source is a woman aged 18-29 years in good health. The CDR3 loop is CASSLAQGAFNQPQHF. In nucleotides, the CDR3 is TGTGCCAGCAGCTTAGCTCAGGGGGCGTTCAATCAGCCCCAGCATTTT.